A selection of T cell receptor beta chains follows, all from one sample in a study of blood T cell repertoires in COVID-19. TCRdb's table, derived via immunoSEQ multiplex PCR, lists solely in-frame clones and lacks some. This sample has approximately 28,000 clones; around 92% occur once, and the top ten carry around 2.8%. Input material: peripheral blood. These receptors were taken from a human donor in a cohort sampled during active COVID-19. Each CDR3 is given with its conserved first and last residue. The D gene is left open where the match is weak. Clone size appears in some rows only: once, few, many, or a class for an expanded clone.

>NA|TRBJ1-6|TRBV5-4|NA
CASSLGGGGNSPLHF
TGTGCCAGCAGCCTTGGGGGAGGGGGTAATTCACCCCTCCACTTT
>NA|TRBJ2-5|TRBV5-6|NA
CASSLRFQETQYF
TGTGCCAGCAGCTTACGGTTCCAAGAGACCCAGTACTTC
>NA|TRBJ2-2|TRBV11-2|NA
CASSLVRGAGELFF
TGTGCCAGCAGCTTAGTCAGGGGCGCCGGGGAGCTGTTTTTT
>NA|TRBJ1-4|TRBV5-1|NA
CASSLAPPGANEKLFF
TGCGCCAGCAGCTTGGCACCTCCCGGAGCTAATGAAAAACTGTTTTTT
>NA|TRBJ2-1|TRBV13|NA
CASSFRKQGSYNEQFF
TGTGCCAGCAGCTTTCGTAAGCAGGGGTCATACAATGAGCAGTTCTTC
>TRBD1|TRBJ1-2|TRBV18|NA
CASSPAFRDRAHGYTF
TGTGCCAGCTCACCGGCATTCCGGGACAGGGCTCATGGCTACACCTTC
>NA|TRBJ1-3|TRBV28|few
CASSFEGTSGNTIYF
TGTGCCAGCAGTTTTGAGGGAACAAGCGGAAACACCATATATTTT
>NA|TRBJ1-1|TRBV10-1|NA
CASSGGGNTEAFF
TGCGCCAGCAGTGGGGGGGGGAACACTGAAGCTTTCTTT
>NA|TRBJ2-7|TRBV18|NA
CASSPDLDHEQYF
TGTGCCAGCTCACCCGACCTAGACCACGAGCAGTACTTC
>TRBD1|TRBJ2-7|TRBV4-1|NA
CASSQVWTGEYEQYF
TGCGCCAGCAGCCAAGTCTGGACAGGGGAATACGAGCAGTACTTC
>NA|TRBJ2-7|TRBV6-5|NA
CASSPGRADEQYF
TGTGCCAGCAGTCCCGGCAGGGCAGACGAGCAGTACTTC
>TRBD1|TRBJ2-7|TRBV5-1|NA
CASSLFPLGPRGLYEQYF
TGCGCCAGCAGCTTATTCCCCCTCGGGCCCAGGGGGCTATACGAGCAGTACTTC
>NA|TRBJ1-5|TRBV12-5|NA
CASGSGTAGQPQHF
TGTGCTAGTGGTTCAGGGACTGCGGGTCAGCCCCAGCATTTT
>NA|TRBJ1-1|TRBV10-3|NA
CATRPGGNTEAFF
TGTGCCACCCGGCCCGGAGGGAACACTGAAGCTTTCTTT
>NA|TRBJ1-6|TRBV5-1|NA
CASSQRGSRVNSPLHF
TGCGCCAGCAGCCAGCGCGGTAGTCGGGTAAATTCACCCCTCCACTTT
>TRBD1|TRBJ2-3|TRBV5-6|NA
CASSRPGTGGTDTQYF
TGTGCCAGCAGCCGGCCGGGGACAGGTGGTACAGATACGCAGTATTTT
>NA|TRBJ1-1|TRBV2|NA
CASYRDTEAFF
TGTGCCAGCTACCGGGACACTGAAGCTTTCTTT
>TRBD2|TRBJ2-3|TRBV6-6|NA
CASSYSRGADTQYF
TGTGCCAGCAGTTACTCGCGGGGGGCGGATACGCAGTATTTT
>NA|TRBJ2-5|TRBV4-1|few
CASSQGAGTQYF
TGCGCCAGCAGCCAGGGGGCAGGGACCCAGTACTTC
>NA|TRBJ2-3|TRBV5-4|NA
CASSLGRLTDTQYF
TGTGCCAGCAGCTTGGGCAGACTCACAGATACGCAGTATTTT